Each of the 16 T cell receptor beta chains below was sequenced from the same sample in a study of T cell responses to AZD1222 COVID-19 vaccine. Profiled with immunoSEQ multiplex PCR; TCRdb holds only in-frame clones, not every one. The data contain some 150,000 clones, roughly 80% of them seen just once; the ten biggest clones take up roughly 4.5%. Sequencing used peripheral blood, obtained on day 0 of MenACWY control vaccination. These receptors were collected from an adult in good health.

This clone has just a few counts. The rearrangement links TRBV9 to TRBJ1-2; 9 nucleotides agree with TRBD1. The CDR3 is 15 residues long. Trimming took 3 bases from V and 1 from J; bases not matched to a gene: 4. Germline V gene lookup returns CDR1 SGDLS and CDR2 YYNGEE. The CDR3 region has the DNA TGTGCCAGCAGCGACAGGGGGCATATTAACTATGGCTACACCTTC. Encoded protein: CASSDRGHINYGYTF.

The chain recombines TRBV29-1 with TRBJ2-6; unclear D gene. The CDR3 spans 14 residues. CDR1 is SQVTM and CDR2 is ANQGSEA in the germline V gene. V dropped 3 bases and J dropped 0 bases, with 6 bases sitting between them. CDR3 DNA sequence: TGCAGCGTTGACAGTCCCTCTGGGGCCAACGTCCTGACTTTC. It is translated as CSVDSPSGANVLTF.

The chain couples TRBV5-1 to TRBJ2-7; D is uncertain. CDR1 and CDR2 from the germline V gene are SGHRS and YFSETQ. The CDR3 contains 13 residues. The germline V and J ends were trimmed by 4 bases and 6 bases, with 14 bases remaining between them. CDR3: CASSMSSPGEQYF. DNA of the CDR3: TGCGCCAGCAGCATGTCCTCCCCTGGCGAGCAGTACTTC.

The rearrangement uses TRBV11-2 and TRBJ1-3; D is unresolved. The CDR3 contains 16 residues. V was pared by 5 bases and J by 0 bases, with 14 bases between. Looked up from germline, CDR1 is SGHAT and CDR2 is FQNNGV. The CDR3 coding sequence is TGTGCCAGCAGCAACCAAGCAATCATCTCTGGAAACACCATATATTTT. It translates to CASSNQAIISGNTIYF.

The chain employs TRBV19 and TRBJ1-1, with D hard to call. CDR1 and CDR2 from the germline V gene are LNHDA and SQIVND (reference sequence). The germline V and J ends were trimmed by 7 bases and 4 bases, with 16 bases remaining between them. The CDR3 has 14 residues. CDR3 sequence (DNA): TGTGCCAGTAAACGTCGAGATCTCACCACTGAAGCTTTCTTT. It codes for CASKRRDLTTEAFF.

The V gene is TRBV5-6, the J gene TRBJ2-5; 7 bases map to TRBD1. CDR3 size: 13 residues. The V gene's germline CDR1 is SGHDT and CDR2 YYEEEE. The V gene end was trimmed by 4 bases and the J gene end by 7 bases; junction bases not matched to a gene: 7. This CDR3 reads CASSLDRAGTQYF. For the CDR3, the DNA is TGTGCCAGCAGCCTCGACAGGGCTGGGACCCAGTACTTC.

The chain combines TRBV5-1 with TRBJ1-1, with D tentatively TRBD1 (6 bases). With 5 bases removed from V and 1 base from J, the gap between germline ends came to 12 bases. Per germline, CDR1 SGHRS and CDR2 YFSETQ. This CDR3 is built from 14 residues. CDR3 in DNA: TGCGCCAGCAGTCCAGGAGGGGGGAACACTGAAGCTTTCTTT. Protein: CASSPGGGNTEAFF.

The V gene is TRBV2, the J gene TRBJ1-2; D possibly corresponds to TRBD1 (5 bases). Germline CDR1 is SNHLY and CDR2 is FYNNEI. This CDR3 is 13 amino acids long. The V end was cut by 6 bases, the J end by 5 bases, with 13 bases between. CDR3 protein: CASRFGTDYGYTF. The DNA for the CDR3 is TGTGCCAGCAGGTTTGGGACGGATTATGGCTACACCTTC.

This chain links TRBV19 with TRBJ1-1; D possibly corresponds to TRBD1 (6 bases). Germline V gives CDR1 LNHDA, CDR2 SQIVND (reference sequence). V lost 5 bases to trimming and J lost 1 base, with 14 bases between them. The CDR3 is 15 amino acids. CDR3 sequence: CASSDPRGWNTEAFF. Here the CDR3 DNA reads TGTGCCAGTAGTGACCCCAGGGGATGGAACACTGAAGCTTTCTTT.

The chain uses TRBV10-2 and TRBJ2-3, with TRBD2 as a possible D gene (5 bases). Germline values: CDR1 WSHSY, CDR2 SAAADI. The V end lost 5 bases, the J end lost 3 bases, and 18 bases lay between the germline ends. This CDR3 is built from 16 residues. In nucleotides, the CDR3 is TGCGCCAGCAGTCGCGGTGGACTTGGTGGGACAGATACGCAGTATTTT. Amino acids: CASSRGGLGGTDTQYF.

The chain's CDR3 is CASSSVNTEAFF. CDR3 in DNA: TGTGCCAGCAGTTCCGTGAACACTGAAGCTTTCTTT. V is TRBV12-3 or TRBV12-4 and J is TRBJ1-1; D uncertain. CDR3 length: 12 residues. Trimming removed 4 bases from V and 0 bases from J, with 3 bases in between.

This clone turned up a few times. Compared with germline, one end of the junction differs, possibly owing to a read error. The same CDR3 arises from other DNA sequences in this sample as well. The rearrangement links TRBV9 to TRBJ1-5, with D maybe TRBD1 (5 bases). The CDR3 contains 13 residues. Germline CDR1 is SGDLS and CDR2 is YYNGEE. The CDR3 DNA is TGTGCCAGCAGTGTAGGGACGGATCAGCCCCAGCATTTT. The encoded protein is CASSVGTDQPQHF.

This chain links TRBV7-9 with TRBJ1-4, with 8 bases aligning to TRBD1. The CDR3 runs 15 residues. V gave up 4 bases and J gave up 6 bases; unmatched junction bases: 7. CDR1 SEHNR and CDR2 FQNEAQ come from the germline V gene (reference sequence). DNA for the CDR3: TGTGCCAGCAGCTACCTGACAGGGGAAGATGAAAAACTGTTTTTT. It codes for CASSYLTGEDEKLFF.

The chain has TRBV28 and TRBJ1-2, with D perhaps TRBD1 (5 bases). Germline V CDR1 and CDR2: MDHEN, SYDVKM. The CDR3 sequence is 15 residues long. V lost 5 bases to trimming and J lost 8 bases, with 21 bases between them. The CDR3 DNA follows: TGTGCCAGCAGTCCCCCGGGGCAGACCTTTAAAGGCTACACCTTC. Amino acids: CASSPPGQTFKGYTF.

The CDR3 region is CASSQGFSGGNEQFF. CDR3 bases: TGTGCCAGCAGCCAAGGTTTTAGCGGGGGTAATGAGCAGTTCTTC. The chain has TRBV3-1 (or the pseudogene TRBV3-2) and TRBJ2-1; 9 bases line up with TRBD2. The germline CDR1 and CDR2 sequences are LGHDT and YNNKEL (reference sequence). CDR3 size: 15 residues. V was clipped by 1 base and J by 7 bases; unmatched bases: 5.

The V call is TRBV5-4, the J call TRBJ2-3, with D possibly called TRBD1 or TRBD2 (5 bases each). The CDR3 covers 17 residues. Trimming stripped 4 bases from V and 1 base from J, with 19 bases between. Germline CDR1 reads SGHNT; CDR2 reads YYREEE (reference sequence). CDR3 sequence (DNA): TGTGCCAGCAGCACGGCGCACGGGGCCCTCCGCACAGATACGCAGTATTTT. Translating gives CASSTAHGALRTDTQYF.